A single sample is the source of the 21 T cell receptor beta chains below, sequenced in a study of cytomegalovirus exposure and HLA in healthy donors. This PCR relied on a set of 60 Vbeta primers and 13 Jbeta primers. Profiled with immunoSEQ multiplex PCR; TCRdb holds only in-frame clones, not every one. Here the sample spans fewer than 120,000 clones, around 84% being singletons. Sequencing was carried out using PBMCs. Source of these receptors: a woman aged 25-40 years in good health and CMV-seronegative.

The chain employs TRBV2 and TRBJ2-1, with TRBD1 identical over 7 bases. The CDR3 is 16 amino acids. V was clipped by 6 bases and J by 5 bases; unmatched bases: 13. Germline V CDR1 and CDR2: SNHLY, FYNNEI. The DNA of the CDR3 is TGTGCCAGCAGGGCCCTAACAGGGGATCCAAACAATGAGCAGTTCTTC. This sequence encodes CASRALTGDPNNEQFF.

The chain links TRBV29-1 to TRBJ2-7; TRBD2 matches 7 bases. This CDR3 comprises 14 residues. With 5 bases clipped from V and 6 bases from J, the junction kept 13 bases outside the gene matches. From germline, CDR1 is SQVTM and CDR2 ANQGSEA. CDR3 bases: TGCAGCGTTCTTGGGAGGGGCACACGGGGCGAGCAGTACTTC. Protein product: CSVLGRGTRGEQYF.

This chain links TRBV28 with TRBJ2-7, with a tentative D call TRBD2 (6 bases). There are 14 residues in the CDR3. V lost 3 bases and J lost 4, with 13 bases in between. The germline CDR1 and CDR2 sequences are MDHEN and SYDVKM. CDR3 sequence (DNA): TGTGCCAGCAGTTTGGTGGGAGGTAGTTACGAGCAGTACTTC. This gives the protein CASSLVGGSYEQYF.

The CDR3 DNA follows: TGTGCCAGCAGCCGATTCGACCGAGTAGAGGGAGGCTACACCTTC. Encoded protein: CASSRFDRVEGGYTF. The chain uses TRBV9 and TRBJ1-2, with no clear D. Germline V gene lookup returns CDR1 SGDLS and CDR2 YYNGEE. Trimming shortened V by 4 bases and J by 8 bases, and 21 bases separated the two germline ends. This CDR3 has 15 amino acids.

The rearrangement uses TRBV5-8 and TRBJ1-1, with D unresolved. The germline V gene has CDR1 SGHTS and CDR2 YDEGEE. There are 16 residues in the CDR3. V was cut by 0 bases and J by 0 bases, with 12 bases left in between. The CDR3 DNA sequence: TGTGCCAGCAGCTTGGTAGATGGTATCATGAACACTGAAGCTTTCTTT. It yields the protein CASSLVDGIMNTEAFF. Full variable domain (outside the CDR3, taken from reference TRBV5-8 and TRBJ1-1): EAGVTQSPTHLIKTRGQQATLRCSPISGHTSVYWYQQALGLGLQFLLWYDEGEERNRGNFPPRFSGRQFPNYSSELNVNALELEDSALYLCASSLVDGIMNTEAFFGQGTRLTVV.

This clone was found once. The genes are TRBV7-8 and TRBJ1-5; D gene uncertain. The CDR3 extends over 14 amino acids. V was pared by 1 base and J by 0 bases, with 4 bases between. In germline, CDR1 is SGHVS, CDR2 FQNEAQ. In DNA form, the CDR3 reads TGTGCCAGCAGCTTAGGTAATAGCAATCAGCCCCAGCATTTT. Translated, it gives CASSLGNSNQPQHF.

The chain is built from TRBV29-1 and TRBJ1-1, with D hard to call. From germline, CDR1 is SQVTM and CDR2 ANQGSEA. This CDR3 spans 14 amino acids. Trimming removed 3 bases at V and 0 bases at J, with 11 bases between. Here the CDR3 DNA reads TGCAGCGTTGAGAGGCTAGTATTGAACACTGAAGCTTTCTTT. Its translation is CSVERLVLNTEAFF.

The chain carries TRBV11-2 and TRBJ1-1; D uncertain. This CDR3 is built from 13 residues. Germline CDR1 and CDR2: SGHAT and FQNNGV. V was cut by 1 base and J by 11 bases, with 14 bases left in between. CDR3 bases: TGTGCCAGCAGCTTAGTCCTTGGAGCAGAGGCTTTCTTT. Translated: CASSLVLGAEAFF.

This chain connects TRBV30 to TRBJ2-2; TRBD1 agrees at 7 bases. J was trimmed by 0 bases and V by 4 bases; bases with no gene match: 2. Germline V gene data show CDR1 as GTSNPN and CDR2 as SVGIG (reference sequence). The CDR3 runs to 14 residues. CDR3 residues: CAWMTGPNTGELFF. The CDR3 DNA follows: TGTGCCTGGATGACAGGGCCGAACACCGGGGAGCTGTTTTTT.

This clone occurred a few times. This sequence joins TRBV6-6 and TRBJ1-2, with 7 bases fitting TRBD1. From germline, CDR1 is MNHNY and CDR2 SVGAGI (reference sequence). The J segment lost 2 bases and the V segment lost 4 bases, leaving 10 bases of the junction unmatched. CDR3 size: 16 residues. This chain's CDR3 is CASSLLSTGVNYGYTF. As DNA, the CDR3 is TGTGCCAGCAGTTTACTATCTACAGGGGTAAACTATGGCTACACCTTC.

A single count supports this clone. The rearrangement uses TRBV9 and TRBJ1-1; possibly TRBD1 for D (5 bases). Germline V gene lookup returns CDR1 SGDLS and CDR2 YYNGEE. Trimming stripped 3 bases from V and 0 bases from J, with 12 bases between. The CDR3 spans 15 residues. Here the CDR3 DNA reads TGTGCCAGCAGCGCCCACGGGGGAATGAACACTGAAGCTTTCTTT. Translated: CASSAHGGMNTEAFF.

V is TRBV15 and J is TRBJ2-7, with TRBD2 identical over 7 bases. With 1 base clipped from V and 2 bases from J, the junction kept 2 bases outside the gene matches. CDR1 is LNHNV and CDR2 is YYDKDF in the germline V gene (reference sequence). CDR3 length: 14 residues. The CDR3 DNA follows: TGTGCCACCAGCAGAGGGGGGAGGGCCTACGAGCAGTACTTC. Translation: CATSRGGRAYEQYF.

The CDR3 sequence: CATAGGGYTF. The DNA of the CDR3 is TGTGCCACCGCTGGTGGCGGCTACACCTTC. J is TRBJ1-2 and V is TRBV19; unclear D gene. CDR3 length: 10 residues. Germline CDR1 reads LNHDA; CDR2 reads SQIVND (reference sequence). V lost 10 bases, J lost 8 bases, and 11 bases lay in between. Together with reference TRBV19 and TRBJ1-2, the CDR3 gives the full variable domain: DGGITQSPKYLFRKEGQNVTLSCEQNLNHDAMYWYRQDPGQGLRLIYYSQIVNDFQKGDIAEGYSVSREKKESFPLTVTSAQKNPTAFYLCATAGGGYTFGSGTRLTVV.

The gene calls are TRBV28 and TRBJ1-5; weak D call: TRBD1 (6 bases). Trimming took 6 bases from V and 3 from J, leaving 15 bases between them. Germline-derived CDR1 and CDR2 are MDHEN and SYDVKM. The CDR3 has 15 residues. The chain's CDR3 is CASRETGFPNQPQHF. CDR3 nucleotide sequence: TGTGCCAGCAGAGAAACAGGGTTCCCCAATCAGCCCCAGCATTTT.

The rearrangement joins TRBV6-5 to TRBJ1-1, with D unresolved. The germline CDR1 and CDR2 sequences are MNHEY and SVGAGI. The CDR3 extends over 12 amino acids. Trimming shortened V by 0 bases and J by 11 bases, and 10 bases separated the two germline ends. The CDR3 DNA follows: TGTGCCAGCAGTTACTCTGGTGGGAGGGCTTTCTTT. Amino acids: CASSYSGGRAFF.

V and J are TRBV18 and TRBJ2-5; D gene uncertain. Trimming stripped 4 bases from V and 2 bases from J, with 8 bases between. The CDR3 is made up of 13 amino acids. Germline CDR1 is KGHSH and CDR2 is LQKENI. CDR3 amino acids: CASSLSRQETQYF. CDR3 nucleotide sequence: TGTGCCAGCTCACTAAGTAGACAAGAGACCCAGTACTTC.

The chain joins TRBV4-2 to TRBJ2-6, with 9 bases that match TRBD1. Losses at the gene ends were 0 bases for V and 0 bases for J; bases not matched to a gene: 0. This CDR3 comprises 17 residues. CDR1 and CDR2 (germline): LGHNA, YNFKEQ. CDR3 in DNA: TGTGCCAGCAGCCAAGAGGGACAGGGCTCTGGGGCCAACGTCCTGACTTTC. This gives the protein CASSQEGQGSGANVLTF.

This clone showed up just a few times. The J gene is TRBJ2-5, the V gene TRBV15; 10 positions match TRBD2. Per the germline V gene, CDR1 is LNHNV and CDR2 is YYDKDF (reference sequence). The CDR3 sequence is 14 residues long. Trimming took 5 bases from V and 7 from J; bases not matched to a gene: 7. The DNA of the CDR3 is TGTGCCACCAGCGACTCTAGCGGGGGTAGGACCCAGTACTTC. Encoded protein: CATSDSSGGRTQYF. Full variable domain (rest looked up from reference TRBV15 and TRBJ2-5): DAMVIQNPRYQVTQFGKPVTLSCSQTLNHNVMYWYQQKSSQAPKLLFHYYDKDFNNEADTPDNFQSRRPNTSFCFLDIRSPGLGDTAMYLCATSDSSGGRTQYFGPGTRLLVL.

The sample holds a few counts of this clone. V gene TRBV28 combines with J gene TRBJ1-1, with 9 bases identical to TRBD1. The CDR3 extends over 14 amino acids. Looked up from germline, CDR1 is MDHEN and CDR2 is SYDVKM. V lost 4 bases and J lost 3; bases outside the gene matches: 3. The CDR3 is CASSWTGVDTEAFF. DNA for the CDR3: TGTGCCAGCAGTTGGACAGGGGTGGACACTGAAGCTTTCTTT.

The chain joins TRBV7-8 to TRBJ2-3; TRBD2 aligns across 9 bases. The germline V gene has CDR1 SGHVS and CDR2 FQNEAQ. The ends lost 1 base at V and 1 base at J; junction bases unmatched: 0. There are 15 residues in the CDR3. CDR3: CASSLGLAGTDTQYF. The DNA for the CDR3 is TGTGCCAGCAGCTTAGGACTAGCGGGCACAGATACGCAGTATTTT.

The chain couples TRBV7-9 to TRBJ1-4, with D unclear. Germline CDR1 reads SEHNR; CDR2 reads FQNEAQ (reference sequence). Trimming stripped 6 bases from V and 0 bases from J, with 8 bases between. The CDR3 spans 14 residues. The CDR3 DNA reads TGTGCCAGCAGGCTGACTGCAACTAATGAAAAACTGTTTTTT. Translating gives CASRLTATNEKLFF.